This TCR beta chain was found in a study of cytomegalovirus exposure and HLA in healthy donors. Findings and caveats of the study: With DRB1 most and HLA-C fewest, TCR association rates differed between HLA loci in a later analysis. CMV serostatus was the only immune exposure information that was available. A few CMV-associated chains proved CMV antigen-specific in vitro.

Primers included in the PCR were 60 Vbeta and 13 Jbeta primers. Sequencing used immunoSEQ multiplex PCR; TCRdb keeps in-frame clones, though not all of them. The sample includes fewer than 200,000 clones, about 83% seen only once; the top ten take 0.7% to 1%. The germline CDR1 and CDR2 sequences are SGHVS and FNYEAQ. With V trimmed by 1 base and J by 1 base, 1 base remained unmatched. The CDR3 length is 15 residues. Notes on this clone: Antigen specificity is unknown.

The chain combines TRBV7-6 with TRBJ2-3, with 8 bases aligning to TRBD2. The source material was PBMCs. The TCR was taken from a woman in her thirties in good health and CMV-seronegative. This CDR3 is CASSLGSGGTDTQYF. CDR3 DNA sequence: TGTGCCAGCAGCTTAGGTAGCGGGGGCACAGATACGCAGTATTTT. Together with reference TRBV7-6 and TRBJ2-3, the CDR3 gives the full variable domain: GAGVSQSPRYKVTKRGQDVALRCDPISGHVSLYWYRQALGQGPEFLTYFNYEAQQDKSGLPNDRFSAERPEGSISTLTIQRTEQRDSAMYRCASSLGSGGTDTQYFGPGTRLTVL.